The 25 T cell receptor beta chains below come from one sample, sequenced in a study of cytomegalovirus exposure and HLA in healthy donors. This PCR relied on a set of 60 Vbeta primers and 13 Jbeta primers. The protocol was immunoSEQ multiplex PCR, while the TCRdb copy is restricted to in-frame clones and leaves out a portion. The repertoire holds 150,000 to 200,000 clones, with approximately 80% as singletons. Sequenced: PBMCs. The receptors stem from a woman in her 30s in good health and CMV-seronegative.

CDR3 amino acids: CASSLRKLGGTNEKLFF. In nucleotides, the CDR3 is TGTGCCAGCAGCTTAAGGAAATTAGGGGGAACTAATGAAAAACTGTTTTTT. This chain joins TRBV7-6 and TRBJ1-4; D possibly corresponds to TRBD1 (6 bases). Trimming stripped 2 bases from V and 1 base from J, with 14 bases between. Germline values: CDR1 SGHVS, CDR2 FNYEAQ. The CDR3 has 17 residues.

The chain recombines TRBV6-6 with TRBJ2-2; tentative D call: TRBD2 (6 bases). The germline V gene encodes CDR1 MNHNY and CDR2 SVGAGI (reference sequence). The V end lost 10 bases, the J end lost 0 bases, and 18 bases lay between the germline ends. This CDR3 spans 16 amino acids. The CDR3 bases are TGTGCCACCGGAGGGCTCCAGCGAACGAACACCGGGGAGCTGTTTTTT. It yields the protein CATGGLQRTNTGELFF.

This chain connects TRBV29-1 to TRBJ1-2; D perhaps matches TRBD1 (6 bases). The CDR3 sequence is 12 residues long. Germline assignment: CDR1 SQVTM and CDR2 ANQGSEA. Trimming shortened V by 4 bases and J by 4 bases, and 10 bases separated the two germline ends. The CDR3 here is CSVVRGTYGYTF. In DNA form, the CDR3 reads TGCAGCGTTGTCAGGGGTACCTATGGCTACACCTTC.

This clone has a handful of counts. CDR3 protein: CASSTGGEGFQPQHF. The CDR3 nucleotides are TGTGCCAGTAGTACCGGGGGAGAAGGGTTTCAGCCCCAGCATTTT. The chain joins TRBV19 to TRBJ1-5; TRBD1 is a possible D gene (5 bases). CDR3 length: 15 amino acids. Trimming removed 4 bases from V and 6 bases from J, with 16 bases in between. Germline values: CDR1 LNHDA, CDR2 SQIVND (reference sequence).

This clone was seen a single time. The CDR3 DNA reads TGCGCCAGCAGTGTTCGCCCAGGGGACACTGAAGCTTTCTTT. As protein: CASSVRPGDTEAFF. The gene calls are TRBV10-1 and TRBJ1-1, with D perhaps matching TRBD1 (6 bases). Germline CDR1 and CDR2: WNHNN and SYGVQD (reference sequence). This CDR3 comprises 14 residues. V shed 4 bases and J shed 3 bases, with 12 bases lying between them.

The chain employs TRBV19 and TRBJ1-1; 7 nucleotides agree with TRBD1. J lost 0 bases, V lost 5 bases, and 6 bases had no gene match. The CDR3 is 15 residues long. The germline V gene has CDR1 LNHDA and CDR2 SQIVND (reference sequence). CDR3 region: CASSSQGGLNTEAFF. The CDR3 region has the DNA TGTGCCAGTAGTTCCCAGGGGGGATTGAACACTGAAGCTTTCTTT.

V gene TRBV5-1 combines with J gene TRBJ1-1; 7 bases are a match to TRBD1. V dropped 4 bases and J dropped 5; count of bases not matched to a gene: 8. The CDR3 is 14 amino acids. Germline CDR1 and CDR2: SGHRS and YFSETQ. The CDR3 reads CASSPDRVVTEAFF. CDR3 nucleotides: TGCGCCAGCAGCCCCGACAGGGTAGTGACTGAAGCTTTCTTT. Filled out from reference TRBV5-1 and TRBJ1-1, the complete variable domain reads KAGVTQTPRYLIKTRGQQVTLSCSPISGHRSVSWYQQTPGQGLQFLFEYFSETQRNKGNFPGRFSGRQFSNSRSEMNVSTLELGDSALYLCASSPDRVVTEAFFGQGTRLTVV.

The rearrangement uses TRBV5-1 and TRBJ2-2, with D unclear. The V and J ends lost 0 bases and 0 bases respectively, with 3 bases between them. The CDR3 consists of 14 residues. Germline CDR1 and CDR2: SGHRS and YFSETQ. The DNA for the CDR3 is TGCGCCAGCAGCTTGGGGCCGAACACCGGGGAGCTGTTTTTT. Translating it yields CASSLGPNTGELFF.

This clone was counted between two and nine times. The chain recombines TRBV7-9 with TRBJ1-1; D possibly corresponds to TRBD1 (6 bases). The CDR3 has 13 amino acids. Germline CDR1 is SEHNR and CDR2 is FQNEAQ (reference sequence). V was shortened by 2 bases and J by 4 bases, with 8 bases between the two germline ends. The CDR3 region has the DNA TGTGCCAGCAGCTTACAGGGGAGCACTGAAGCTTTCTTT. This sequence encodes CASSLQGSTEAFF.

The V call is TRBV28, the J call TRBJ1-5, with D possibly being TRBD1 (6 bases). Germline loops: CDR1 MDHEN, CDR2 SYDVKM. The CDR3 runs 15 residues. V lost 6 bases and J 3 bases, leaving 15 bases between the germline ends. CDR3 sequence (DNA): TGTGCCAGCAGGCGGACAGCGCATCTCAATCAGCCCCAGCATTTT. Its protein is CASRRTAHLNQPQHF.

The V gene is TRBV27, the J gene TRBJ2-5; D may be TRBD1 (6 bases). V shed 8 bases and J shed 4 bases, with 17 bases lying between them. The CDR3 consists of 14 residues. From germline, CDR1 is MNHEY and CDR2 SMNVEV (reference sequence). The chain's CDR3 is CASQGLGYRETQYF. In DNA form, the CDR3 reads TGTGCCAGCCAGGGGTTGGGATATAGAGAGACCCAGTACTTC.

The chain combines TRBV2 with TRBJ2-1, with 7 bases identical to TRBD2. The germline gives CDR1 SNHLY, CDR2 FYNNEI. The CDR3 covers 14 residues. J was trimmed by 5 bases and V by 8 bases; bases with no gene match: 9. The DNA of the CDR3 is TGTGCCAGCGAATGGGCTAGCGGAAACAATGAGCAGTTCTTC. Its translation: CASEWASGNNEQFF.

The chain combines TRBV29-1 with TRBJ1-2; D not certain. The CDR3 length is 14 residues. Germline V gives CDR1 SQVTM, CDR2 ANQGSEA. V lost 0 bases to trimming and J lost 2 bases, with 10 bases between them. As DNA, the CDR3 is TGCAGCGTTGAAGATCTGAGCGGGAACTATGGCTACACCTTC. It yields the protein CSVEDLSGNYGYTF.

This clone has just a few counts. CDR3 DNA sequence: TGTGCCAGTAGTCTGACAGGGGCGAACACTGAAGCTTTCTTT. Encoded protein: CASSLTGANTEAFF. V usage is TRBV19 and J usage is TRBJ1-1; 8 nucleotides match TRBD1. The CDR3 is 14 residues long. The germline V gene encodes CDR1 LNHDA and CDR2 SQIVND (reference sequence). J was trimmed by 1 base and V by 5 bases; bases with no gene match: 3.

The chain links TRBV7-3 to TRBJ2-7; D is undetermined. The V and J ends lost 2 bases and 1 base respectively, with 6 bases between them. Germline V lookup: CDR1 SGHTA, CDR2 FQGTGA. This CDR3 has 13 amino acids. CDR3 protein: CASSLAGSYEQYF. The CDR3 nucleotides are TGTGCCAGCAGCTTAGCCGGTTCCTACGAGCAGTACTTC.

CDR3 DNA: TGCGCCAGCAGCTTCGCAGATTCCTACAATGAGCAGTTCTTC. This gives the protein CASSFADSYNEQFF. The V call is TRBV5-1, the J call TRBJ2-1; D not certain. This CDR3 comprises 14 residues. V dropped 2 bases and J dropped 1 base, with 7 bases sitting between them. The V gene's germline CDR1 is SGHRS and CDR2 YFSETQ.

Notes on this clone: Sequence at one end of the junction differs from germline and may be a read error. The chain recombines TRBV2 with TRBJ2-7; tentative D call: TRBD2 (7 bases). The CDR3 contains 12 residues. Germline CDR1 is SNHLY and CDR2 is FYNNEI. This CDR3 reads CASSDPGRGADF. The DNA for the CDR3 is TGTGCCAGCAGTGACCCGGGGAGGGGGGCCGACTTC.

Concerning this clone: The sample contains more than one DNA sequence encoding this CDR3. The chain has TRBV7-8 and TRBJ1-1; 10 nucleotides agree with TRBD1. Trimming cost V 2 bases and J 1 base; bases outside gene matches: 4. There are 16 residues in the CDR3. Germline V gene lookup returns CDR1 SGHVS and CDR2 FQNEAQ. CDR3 nucleotide sequence: TGTGCCAGCAGCTTAAGGGACAGGGGATCGAACACTGAAGCTTTCTTT. Its translation is CASSLRDRGSNTEAFF.

This chain links TRBV19 with TRBJ1-1; D perhaps matches TRBD1 (6 bases). CDR1 LNHDA and CDR2 SQIVND come from the germline V gene (reference sequence). The CDR3 sequence is 15 residues long. V lost 3 bases and J lost 6, with 17 bases in between. CDR3 nucleotide sequence: TGTGCCAGTAGTATTTGGGGCGGACAGAGCTCTGAAGCTTTCTTT. Its protein is CASSIWGGQSSEAFF.

The chain joins TRBV11-2 to TRBJ1-2, with 7 nucleotides matching TRBD1. Germline CDR1 is SGHAT and CDR2 is FQNNGV. The V gene end was trimmed by 6 bases and the J gene end by 1 base; junction bases not matched to a gene: 8. The CDR3 is made up of 15 amino acids. The CDR3 nucleotides are TGTGCCAGCAGGTCTCCCGGGACAGTTAACTATGGCTACACCTTC. It yields the protein CASRSPGTVNYGYTF.

The count of this clone is one. This sequence joins TRBV5-4 and TRBJ1-4; no firm D call. In germline, CDR1 is SGHNT, CDR2 YYREEE (reference sequence). Trimming took off 5 bases at V and 4 bases at J, with 9 bases between the two ends. This CDR3 is 13 amino acids long. CDR3 protein: CASSREGNEKLFF. CDR3 DNA: TGTGCCAGCAGTAGGGAGGGTAATGAAAAACTGTTTTTT.

This clone was picked up a small number of times. The chain employs TRBV18 and TRBJ1-4; 7 bases line up with TRBD1. V trimming: 6 bases; J trimming: 7 bases; junction bases outside the gene matches: 8. Germline V lookup: CDR1 KGHSH, CDR2 LQKENI. The CDR3 length is 14 residues. This chain's CDR3 is CASSQQGISEKLFF. The CDR3 DNA follows: TGTGCCAGCTCCCAACAGGGGATCAGTGAAAAACTGTTTTTT.

V gene TRBV4-3 combines with J gene TRBJ2-1; 8 nucleotides agree with TRBD2. After removal of 1 base from V and 3 bases from J, the junction contained 8 bases not matched to a gene. This CDR3 region has 17 residues. Germline CDR1 LGHNA, CDR2 YSLEER. CDR3 loop: CASSQGSKRESYNEQFF. The CDR3 region has the DNA TGCGCCAGCAGCCAAGGGTCCAAGCGGGAGAGCTACAATGAGCAGTTCTTC.

In nucleotides, the CDR3 is TGTGCCAGCAGTTACCCTCTAGCGGGAGGAATGGAGCAGTACTTC. Protein: CASSYPLAGGMEQYF. The rearrangement joins TRBV6-5 to TRBJ2-7, with TRBD2 identical over 11 bases. V trimming: 2 bases; J trimming: 7 bases; junction bases outside the gene matches: 7. CDR3 size: 15 residues. Germline loops: CDR1 MNHEY, CDR2 SVGAGI.

The chain has TRBV7-8 and TRBJ1-1; TRBD1 matches at 9 bases. The germline V gene encodes CDR1 SGHVS and CDR2 FQNEAQ. After removal of 5 bases from V and 4 bases from J, the junction contained 5 bases not matched to a gene. The CDR3 is 14 amino acids. CDR3 coding DNA: TGTGCCAGCAGCACGGGACAGGGTGCCACTGAAGCTTTCTTT. It translates to CASSTGQGATEAFF.